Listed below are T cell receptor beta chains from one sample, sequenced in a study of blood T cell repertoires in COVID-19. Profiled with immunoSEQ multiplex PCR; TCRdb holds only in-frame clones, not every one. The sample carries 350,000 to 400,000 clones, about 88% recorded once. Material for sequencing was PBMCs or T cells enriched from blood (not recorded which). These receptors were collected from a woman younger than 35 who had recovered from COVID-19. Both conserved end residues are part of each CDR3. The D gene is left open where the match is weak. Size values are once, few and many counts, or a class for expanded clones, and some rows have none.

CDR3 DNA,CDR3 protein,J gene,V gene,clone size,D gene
TGTGCCAGCAGTGAAGAAGTTTTAGCTGGGACAGGGGCCTCTCCTAACTATGGCTACACCTTC,CASSEEVLAGTGASPNYGYTF,TRBJ1-2,TRBV2,-,TRBD1
TGTGCCAGCAGCTTAGCCTCAGGGGTTGGCACTGAAGCTTTCTTT,CASSLASGVGTEAFF,TRBJ1-1,TRBV7-2,-,-
TGTGCCAGCTCACCGACAGTTATAGGAAGCACTGAAGCTTTCTTT,CASSPTVIGSTEAFF,TRBJ1-1,TRBV18,-,-
TGTGCCTGGGGACAGGACTACTATGGCTACACCTTC,CAWGQDYYGYTF,TRBJ1-2,TRBV30,-,TRBD1
TGCAGCGTTGAAAATCCAGGAAGCTATGCAACTAATGAAAAACTGTTTTTT,CSVENPGSYATNEKLFF,TRBJ1-4,TRBV29-1,-,-
TGTGCCAGCAGCCAACGCTTGGTAGCCGAAGAACTGTTTTTT,CASSQRLVAEELFF,TRBJ1-4,TRBV3-1/TRBV3-2,-,-
TGTGCCAGCAGTACGGACAGGGTCAATGAGCAGTTCTTC,CASSTDRVNEQFF,TRBJ2-1,TRBV25-1,-,TRBD1
TGTGCCAGCAGCCTTAAAGGGGCCAATTCACCCCTCCACTTT,CASSLKGANSPLHF,TRBJ1-6,TRBV11-2,-,-
TGTGCCAGCACCCAGGGACTGCCGGCCCACGAGCAGTACTTC,CASTQGLPAHEQYF,TRBJ2-7,TRBV7-9,-,-
TGTGCCAGCAGTGTGGCCCGTAACAATGAGCAGTTCTTC,CASSVARNNEQFF,TRBJ2-1,TRBV6-4,-,-
TGCGCCAGCAGCCCGGGGGACGGCGTCCCCGAGCAGTACTTC,CASSPGDGVPEQYF,TRBJ2-7,TRBV5-1,-,-
TGTGCCAGCAGCCAAGGGGCACAGGGAGGGTATGGCTACACCTTC,CASSQGAQGGYGYTF,TRBJ1-2,TRBV4-2,-,-
TGTGCCAGCAGCTCCCAATTCGACAGAAATCAGCCCCAGCATTTT,CASSSQFDRNQPQHF,TRBJ1-5,TRBV7-9,-,-
TGTGCCAGCAGCTTAACCCAGGGGCCGCATTTCTTT,CASSLTQGPHFF,TRBJ1-1,TRBV11-3,-,-
TGTGCCAGCAGCCGGCTCGGGGCGGGAGATAATTCACCCCTCCACTTT,CASSRLGAGDNSPLHF,TRBJ1-6,TRBV14,-,-
TGTGCCACCAGCAGCTTGGGACAGGGATCTAATGAAAAACTGTTTTTT,CATSSLGQGSNEKLFF,TRBJ1-4,TRBV15,-,TRBD1
TGTGCCAGCAGCGTAGCTTCGGGGGGCAAAAATTCACCCCTCCACTTT,CASSVASGGKNSPLHF,TRBJ1-6,TRBV9,-,-
TGTGCCAGCTCACCCCCGAGGACAGTTAACACTGAAGCTTTCTTT,CASSPPRTVNTEAFF,TRBJ1-1,TRBV18,-,-
TGTGCCACCAGCAGAGATCAGCAGCCCCAGCATTTT,CATSRDQQPQHF,TRBJ1-5,TRBV15,many,-
TGTGCCAGCACCTCTCGACAGGGCTACAATGAGCAGTTCTTC,CASTSRQGYNEQFF,TRBJ2-1,TRBV3-1/TRBV3-2,-,TRBD1
TGTGCCAGCAGCCGGACAGGGGGGCCCAAAAACATTCAGTACTTC,CASSRTGGPKNIQYF,TRBJ2-4,TRBV7-2,once,TRBD1
TGTGCCTGGAGTAAAGGGGACAGGGATAATGAAAAACTGTTTTTT,CAWSKGDRDNEKLFF,TRBJ1-4,TRBV30,few,TRBD1
TGTGCCAGCAGTTACTCCGGGGGGCCATATGGCTACACCTTC,CASSYSGGPYGYTF,TRBJ1-2,TRBV6-5,-,-